Following are 20 T cell receptor beta chains from one sample sequenced in a study of blood T cell repertoires in COVID-19. Libraries were prepared by immunoSEQ multiplex PCR; TCRdb keeps only in-frame clonotypes and omits some of them. The sample consists of about 63,000 clones, about 70% of them appearing once. The sequenced sample was peripheral blood. These receptors were taken from a woman aged 80 or older with acute or convalescent COVID-19.

The chain recombines TRBV25-1 with TRBJ2-2; D uncertain. The V gene's germline CDR1 is MGHDK and CDR2 SYGVNS. V was cut by 0 bases and J by 4 bases, with 9 bases left in between. The CDR3 length is 15 residues. Written as DNA, the CDR3 is TGTGCCAGCAGTGAATATCTCTGGGCCACCGGGGAGCTGTTTTTT. It is translated as CASSEYLWATGELFF. Full variable domain (rest looked up from reference TRBV25-1 and TRBJ2-2): EADIYQTPRYLVIGTGKKITLECSQTMGHDKMYWYQQDPGMELHLIHYSYGVNSTEKGDLSSESTVSRIRTEHFPLTLESARPSHTSQYLCASSEYLWATGELFFGEGSRLTVL.

The genes are TRBV25-1 and TRBJ2-1; TRBD2 is a possible D gene (5 bases). CDR3 length: 15 residues. The V gene's germline CDR1 is MGHDK and CDR2 SYGVNS. V was pared by 0 bases and J by 6 bases, with 12 bases between. In nucleotides, the CDR3 is TGTGCCAGCAGTGAATATGGGCACGCGGGCAATGAGCAGTTCTTC. Translated, it gives CASSEYGHAGNEQFF.

For the CDR3, the DNA is TGTGCCAGCAGTTACAGGACTAGCGACCGAAGGACTGAGCAGTTCTTC. This encodes CASSYRTSDRRTEQFF. The V and J genes are TRBV27 and TRBJ2-1; 9 bases fit TRBD2. There are 16 residues in the CDR3. Trimming cost V 4 bases and J 9 bases; bases outside gene matches: 13. Germline V gene sequence: CDR1 MNHEY, CDR2 SMNVEV (reference sequence).

The chain carries TRBV19 and TRBJ1-5; 9 nucleotides align to TRBD1. Per the germline V gene, CDR1 is LNHDA and CDR2 is SQIVND (reference sequence). The CDR3 extends over 15 amino acids. V dropped 6 bases and J dropped 3; count of bases not matched to a gene: 6. The CDR3 nucleotides are TGTGCCAGTAGCTGGGGACAGGGCTACAATCAGCCCCAGCATTTT. It specifies CASSWGQGYNQPQHF. The variable domain in full, with the rest retrieved from reference TRBV19 and TRBJ1-5, is DGGITQSPKYLFRKEGQNVTLSCEQNLNHDAMYWYRQDPGQGLRLIYYSQIVNDFQKGDIAEGYSVSREKKESFPLTVTSAQKNPTAFYLCASSWGQGYNQPQHFGDGTRLSIL.

The CDR3 sequence is CASSMTTGGYEQYF. CDR3 in DNA: TGTGCCAGCAGCATGACTACGGGGGGTTACGAGCAGTACTTC. V usage is TRBV9 and J usage is TRBJ2-7; TRBD2 aligns across 7 bases. The CDR3 sequence is 14 residues long. The junction had 8 bases not matched to a gene; V was cut back by 4 bases and J by 4 bases. The V gene's germline CDR1 is SGDLS and CDR2 YYNGEE.

This clone occurred once. This chain joins TRBV30 and TRBJ2-1; 10 bases agree with TRBD2. The CDR3 contains 16 residues. The V gene end was trimmed by 4 bases and the J gene end by 6 bases; junction bases not matched to a gene: 12. Germline CDR1 and CDR2: GTSNPN and SVGIG (reference sequence). The CDR3 protein is CAWKQAGGRRLNEQFF. The CDR3, as DNA: TGTGCCTGGAAGCAAGCGGGAGGGCGGCGCCTCAATGAGCAGTTCTTC.

The chain recombines TRBV5-1 with TRBJ2-3; 12 positions match TRBD2. Trimming cost V 3 bases and J 3 bases; bases outside gene matches: 8. This CDR3 is built from 17 residues. Germline-derived CDR1 and CDR2 are SGHRS and YFSETQ. The CDR3 reads CASSSPSGRAGTDTQYF. The CDR3 DNA is TGCGCCAGCAGCTCTCCTAGCGGGAGGGCCGGGACAGATACGCAGTATTTT.

V gene TRBV6-1 combines with J gene TRBJ2-1, with 7 bases matching TRBD2. The trim removed 2 bases at V and 11 bases at J, leaving 15 bases unmatched. The CDR3 is made up of 16 amino acids. CDR1 is MNHNS, CDR2 SASEGT, per germline. This CDR3 is CASSERGGAGARQQFF. CDR3 DNA sequence: TGTGCCAGCAGTGAAAGGGGAGGGGCAGGAGCTAGGCAGCAGTTCTTC.

This chain connects TRBV11-2 to TRBJ2-7; D gene ambiguous. Germline CDR1 and CDR2: SGHAT and FQNNGV. The CDR3 runs to 17 residues. V lost 1 base to trimming and J lost 3 bases, with 19 bases between them. CDR3 residues: CASSLAAPLDTYYEQYF. CDR3 DNA: TGTGCCAGCAGCTTAGCGGCCCCTCTTGACACATACTACGAGCAGTACTTC.

This clone appeared once. The CDR3 DNA is TGTGCCAGCAGATCAGGGGGCAGGGCGAACACCGGGGAGCTGTTTTTT. This gives the protein CASRSGGRANTGELFF. This chain connects TRBV28 to TRBJ2-2; 8 bases fit TRBD1. The CDR3 covers 16 residues. V lost 6 bases to trimming and J lost 0 bases; unmatched junction nucleotides: 6. Germline lookup yields CDR1 MDHEN and CDR2 SYDVKM.

The V and J genes are TRBV30 and TRBJ2-2; 13 nucleotides agree with TRBD2. Unmatched junction bases numbered 16, after V lost 5 bases and J lost 1 base. The V gene's germline CDR1 is GTSNPN and CDR2 SVGIG (reference sequence). The CDR3 runs to 20 residues. As DNA, the CDR3 is TGTGCCTGGGGACGGATTTTCGGGGGACTAGCGGGAAAGAACACCGGGGAGCTGTTTTTT. This codes for CAWGRIFGGLAGKNTGELFF.

The V gene is TRBV7-9, the J gene TRBJ2-5; 8 positions match TRBD2. The J segment lost 7 bases and the V segment lost 1 base, leaving 8 bases of the junction unmatched. The CDR3 totals 15 residues. CDR1 and CDR2 from the germline V gene are SEHNR and FQNEAQ (reference sequence). CDR3 loop: CASSLELADRGTQYF. The CDR3 coding sequence is TGTGCCAGCAGCTTAGAACTAGCGGACCGAGGGACCCAGTACTTC.

The V call is TRBV7-9, the J call TRBJ1-5; a weak D match, TRBD1 (6 bases). The V and J ends lost 1 base and 4 bases respectively, with 11 bases between them. This CDR3 is built from 15 residues. Germline V gene sequence: CDR1 SEHNR, CDR2 FQNEAQ (reference sequence). CDR3 region: CASSLGRGGNQPQHF. For the CDR3, the DNA is TGTGCCAGCAGCTTAGGCAGGGGTGGGAATCAGCCCCAGCATTTT.

The chain combines TRBV29-1 with TRBJ2-3; TRBD2 aligns across 12 bases. CDR3 size: 14 residues. The V segment lost 6 bases and the J segment 3 bases; nucleotides outside the gene matches: 4. Germline lookup yields CDR1 SQVTM and CDR2 ANQGSEA. The CDR3 nucleotides are TGCAGCGTCGCGACTAGCGGGAGTACAGATACGCAGTATTTT. This translates into CSVATSGSTDTQYF.

This chain joins TRBV7-2 and TRBJ2-7; 7 positions match TRBD1. This CDR3 comprises 13 residues. The V and J ends lost 4 bases and 6 bases, in that order; junction bases with no gene match: 6. Germline V lookup: CDR1 SGHTA, CDR2 FQGNSA. CDR3 protein: CASSYDRATEQYF. The DNA for the CDR3 is TGTGCCAGCAGCTACGACAGGGCGACCGAGCAGTACTTC.

The chain is built from TRBV4-3 and TRBJ2-5, with 7 positions matching TRBD1. Germline CDR1 and CDR2: LGHNA and YSLEER. The CDR3 runs to 15 residues. The junction had 4 bases not matched to a gene; V was cut back by 3 bases and J by 0 bases. The CDR3 sequence: CASSQRGTDQETQYF. Written as DNA, the CDR3 is TGCGCCAGCAGCCAGAGAGGGACAGACCAAGAGACCCAGTACTTC.

The table lists this clone with a few counts. The J gene is TRBJ2-1, the V gene TRBV7-2, with a possible D match to TRBD2 (5 bases). V was clipped by 5 bases and J by 4 bases, with 15 bases between them. The germline gives CDR1 SGHTA, CDR2 FQGNSA. The CDR3 runs 15 residues. CDR3: CASSPRAGQYNEQFF. The CDR3 DNA sequence: TGTGCCAGCAGCCCGAGGGCGGGCCAATACAATGAGCAGTTCTTC.

This clone was seen a few times. This chain joins TRBV7-3 and TRBJ2-3, with TRBD2 matching 12 bases. Trimming took 0 bases from V and 3 from J; bases not matched to a gene: 7. This CDR3 has 18 amino acids. Germline CDR1 and CDR2: SGHTA and FQGTGA. CDR3: CASSLTPTSGSGTDTQYF. The CDR3, as DNA: TGTGCCAGCAGCTTAACCCCGACTAGCGGGAGTGGTACAGATACGCAGTATTTT.

The rearrangement joins TRBV28 to TRBJ1-1, with 9 bases lining up with TRBD1. Germline CDR1 MDHEN, CDR2 SYDVKM. The length of the CDR3 is 14 residues. The V segment lost 5 bases and the J segment 11 bases; nucleotides outside the gene matches: 12. The CDR3 reads CASSTSGTGTMAFF. DNA for the CDR3: TGTGCCAGCAGTACTTCCGGGACAGGGACCATGGCTTTCTTT.

The chain joins TRBV6-5 to TRBJ2-7, with D uncertain. Looked up from germline, CDR1 is MNHEY and CDR2 is SVGAGI. This CDR3 has 13 residues. V lost 0 bases and J lost 3, with 6 bases in between. CDR3 bases: TGTGCCAGCAGTTACTCCGGGTTCTACGAGCAGTACTTC. Translating gives CASSYSGFYEQYF.